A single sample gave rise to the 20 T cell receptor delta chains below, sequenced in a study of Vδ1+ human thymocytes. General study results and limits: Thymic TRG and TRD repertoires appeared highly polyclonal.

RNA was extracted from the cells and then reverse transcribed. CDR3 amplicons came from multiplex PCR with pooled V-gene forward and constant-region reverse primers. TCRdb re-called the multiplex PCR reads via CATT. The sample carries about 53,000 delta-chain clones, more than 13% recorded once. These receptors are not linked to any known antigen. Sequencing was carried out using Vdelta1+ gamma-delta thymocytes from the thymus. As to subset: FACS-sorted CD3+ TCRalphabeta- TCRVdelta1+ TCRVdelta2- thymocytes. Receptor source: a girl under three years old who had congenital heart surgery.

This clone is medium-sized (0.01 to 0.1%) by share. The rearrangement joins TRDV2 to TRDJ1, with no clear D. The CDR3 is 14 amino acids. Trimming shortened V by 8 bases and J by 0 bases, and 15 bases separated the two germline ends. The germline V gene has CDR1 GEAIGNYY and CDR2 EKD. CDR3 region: CALFPGGDTDKLIF. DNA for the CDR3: TGTGCCTTATTCCCCGGAGGGGACACCGATAAACTCATCTTT.

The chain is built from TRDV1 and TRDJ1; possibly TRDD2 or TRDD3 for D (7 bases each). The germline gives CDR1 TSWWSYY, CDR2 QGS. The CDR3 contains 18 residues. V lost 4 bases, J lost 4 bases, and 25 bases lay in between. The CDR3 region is CALGAPFLEAGGDDKLIF. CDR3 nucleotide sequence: TGTGCTCTTGGGGCGCCCTTCCTGGAGGCTGGGGGTGACGATAAACTCATCTTT.

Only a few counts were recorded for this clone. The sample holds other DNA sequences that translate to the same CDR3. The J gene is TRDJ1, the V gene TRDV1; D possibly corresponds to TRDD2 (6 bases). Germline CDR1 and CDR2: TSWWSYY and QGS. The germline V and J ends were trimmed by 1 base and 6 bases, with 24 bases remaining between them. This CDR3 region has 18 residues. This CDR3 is CALGEPMAFHHRINKLIF. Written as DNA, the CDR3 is TGTGCTCTTGGGGAACCAATGGCCTTCCATCACAGGATTAATAAACTCATCTTT.

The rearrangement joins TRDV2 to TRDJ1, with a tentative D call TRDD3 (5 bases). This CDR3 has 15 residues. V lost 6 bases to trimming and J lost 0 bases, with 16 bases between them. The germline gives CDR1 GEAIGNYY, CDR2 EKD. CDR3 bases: TGTGCCTGTCTCTGGAGGCTGGGTGACACCGATAAACTCATCTTT. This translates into CACLWRLGDTDKLIF.

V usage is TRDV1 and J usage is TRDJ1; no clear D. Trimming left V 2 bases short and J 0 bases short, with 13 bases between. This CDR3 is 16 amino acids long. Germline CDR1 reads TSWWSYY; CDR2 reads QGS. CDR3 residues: CALGEYPARYTDKLIF. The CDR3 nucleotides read TGTGCTCTTGGGGAATATCCCGCCCGATACACCGATAAACTCATCTTT.

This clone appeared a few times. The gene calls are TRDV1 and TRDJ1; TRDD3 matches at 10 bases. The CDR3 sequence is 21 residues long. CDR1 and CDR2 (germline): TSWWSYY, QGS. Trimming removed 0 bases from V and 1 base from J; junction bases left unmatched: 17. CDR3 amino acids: CALGELRILEVGDTGTDKLIF. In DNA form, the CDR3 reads TGTGCTCTTGGGGAACTCCGTATCCTAGAGGTGGGGGATACTGGCACCGATAAACTCATCTTT.

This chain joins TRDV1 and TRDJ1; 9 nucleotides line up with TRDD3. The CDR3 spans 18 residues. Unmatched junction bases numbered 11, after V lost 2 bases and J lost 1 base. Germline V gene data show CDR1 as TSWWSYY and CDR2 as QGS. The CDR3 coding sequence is TGTGCTCTTGGGGAAATTCCTTGGCTGGGGGATTTCACCGATAAACTCATCTTT. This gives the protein CALGEIPWLGDFTDKLIF.

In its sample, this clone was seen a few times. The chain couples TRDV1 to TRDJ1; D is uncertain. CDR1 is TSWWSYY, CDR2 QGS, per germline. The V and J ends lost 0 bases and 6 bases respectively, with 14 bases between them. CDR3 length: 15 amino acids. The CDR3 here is CALGELKSVLNKLIF. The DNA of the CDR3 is TGTGCTCTTGGGGAACTAAAGTCGGTACTGAATAAACTCATCTTT.

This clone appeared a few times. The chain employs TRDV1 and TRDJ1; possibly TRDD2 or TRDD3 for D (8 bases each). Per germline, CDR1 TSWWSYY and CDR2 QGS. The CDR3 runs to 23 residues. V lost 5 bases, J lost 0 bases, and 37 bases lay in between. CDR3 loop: CALGSTAFLEDWGPSSYTDKLIF. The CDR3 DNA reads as TGTGCTCTTGGGTCAACGGCCTTCCTAGAGGACTGGGGGCCCTCGTCGTACACCGATAAACTCATCTTT.

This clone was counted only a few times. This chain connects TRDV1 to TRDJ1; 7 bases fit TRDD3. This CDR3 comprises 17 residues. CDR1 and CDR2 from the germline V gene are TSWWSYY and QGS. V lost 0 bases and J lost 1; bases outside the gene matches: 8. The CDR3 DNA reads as TGTGCTCTTGGGGAACTCGCCTTCTGGGGGCCCACCGATAAACTCATCTTT. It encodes CALGELAFWGPTDKLIF.

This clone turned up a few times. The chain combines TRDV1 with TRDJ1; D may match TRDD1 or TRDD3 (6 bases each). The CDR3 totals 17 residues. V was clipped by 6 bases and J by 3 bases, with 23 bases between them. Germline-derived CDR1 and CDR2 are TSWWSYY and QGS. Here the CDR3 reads CALGGSGGIVGSDKLIF. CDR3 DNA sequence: TGTGCTCTTGGAGGCTCGGGGGGAATAGTTGGCTCCGATAAACTCATCTTT.

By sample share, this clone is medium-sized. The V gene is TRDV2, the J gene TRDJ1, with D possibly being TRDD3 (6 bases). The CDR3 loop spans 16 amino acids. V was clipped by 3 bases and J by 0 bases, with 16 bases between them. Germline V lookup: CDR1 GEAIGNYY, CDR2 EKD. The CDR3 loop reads CACDPWGLQYTDKLIF. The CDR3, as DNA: TGTGCCTGTGACCCATGGGGATTACAGTACACCGATAAACTCATCTTT.

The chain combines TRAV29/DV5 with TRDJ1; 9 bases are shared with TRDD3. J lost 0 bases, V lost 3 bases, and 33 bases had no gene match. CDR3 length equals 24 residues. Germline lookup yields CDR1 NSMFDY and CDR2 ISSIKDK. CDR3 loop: CAANKSNSFLTHTGGGPYTDKLIF. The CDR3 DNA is TGTGCAGCAAATAAGAGTAACTCCTTTCTCACCCATACTGGGGGAGGCCCTTACACCGATAAACTCATCTTT.

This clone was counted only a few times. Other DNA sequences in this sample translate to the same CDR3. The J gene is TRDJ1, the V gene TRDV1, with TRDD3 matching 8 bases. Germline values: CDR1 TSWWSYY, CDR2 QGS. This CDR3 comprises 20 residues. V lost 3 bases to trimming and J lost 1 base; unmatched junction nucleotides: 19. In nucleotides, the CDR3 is TGTGCTCTTGGGGATCCCCCCCGTCGGCTACTGGGGGCCGTCACCGATAAACTCATCTTT. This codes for CALGDPPRRLLGAVTDKLIF.

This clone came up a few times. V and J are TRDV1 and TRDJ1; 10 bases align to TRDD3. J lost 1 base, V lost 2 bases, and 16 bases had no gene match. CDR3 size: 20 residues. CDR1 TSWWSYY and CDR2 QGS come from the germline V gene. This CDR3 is CALGESSFVGGYAPTDKLIF. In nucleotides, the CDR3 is TGTGCTCTTGGGGAATCCTCCTTCGTCGGGGGATACGCACCCACCGATAAACTCATCTTT.

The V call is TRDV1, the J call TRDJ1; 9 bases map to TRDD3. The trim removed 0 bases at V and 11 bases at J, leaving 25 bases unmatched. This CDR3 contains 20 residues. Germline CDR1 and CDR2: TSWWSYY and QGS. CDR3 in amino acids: CALGELAYPLSFYWGNRLIF. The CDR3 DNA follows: TGTGCTCTTGGGGAACTAGCGTACCCCCTGAGTTTCTACTGGGGGAACCGCCTCATCTTT.

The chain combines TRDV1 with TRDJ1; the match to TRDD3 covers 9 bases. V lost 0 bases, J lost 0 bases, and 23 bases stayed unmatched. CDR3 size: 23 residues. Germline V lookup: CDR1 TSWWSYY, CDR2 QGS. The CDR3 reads CALGELDSLDLYWGTLYTDKLIF. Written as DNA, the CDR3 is TGTGCTCTTGGGGAACTTGATAGCCTAGACCTGTACTGGGGGACGCTGTACACCGATAAACTCATCTTT.

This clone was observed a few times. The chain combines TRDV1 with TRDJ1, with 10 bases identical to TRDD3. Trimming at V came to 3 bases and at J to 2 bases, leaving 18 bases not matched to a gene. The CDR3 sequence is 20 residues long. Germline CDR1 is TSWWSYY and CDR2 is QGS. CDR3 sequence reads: CALGDVGQHWGISLTDKLIF. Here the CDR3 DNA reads TGTGCTCTTGGGGACGTTGGTCAGCACTGGGGGATTTCTTTGACCGATAAACTCATCTTT.

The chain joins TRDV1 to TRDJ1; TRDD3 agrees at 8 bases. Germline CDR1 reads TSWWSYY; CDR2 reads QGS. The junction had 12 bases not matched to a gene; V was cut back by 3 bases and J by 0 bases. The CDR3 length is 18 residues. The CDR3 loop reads CALGDRLGVPTYTDKLIF. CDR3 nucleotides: TGTGCTCTTGGGGACAGACTGGGGGTTCCAACCTACACCGATAAACTCATCTTT.

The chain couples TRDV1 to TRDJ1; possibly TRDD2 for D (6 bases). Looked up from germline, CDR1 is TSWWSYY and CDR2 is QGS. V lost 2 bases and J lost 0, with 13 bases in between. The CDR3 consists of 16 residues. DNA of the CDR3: TGTGCTCTTGGGGAAGCCTACTTCCTGTACACCGATAAACTCATCTTT. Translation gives CALGEAYFLYTDKLIF.